This is a list of T cell receptor beta chains from one sample in a study of T cell repertoires in cytomegalovirus infection. TCRdb re-called the reads with MiXCR, one entry per CDR3 protein. Of around 110,000 distinct CDR3 sequences listed, over 9% are singletons. Their antigens remain unidentified. The sample consisted of PBMCs, sequenced either directly or after in vitro stimulation (not recorded which). These TCRs come from a human donor in good health (CMV status not recorded). Some clones in this sample may be carry-over from other donors' samples. CDR3s include the opening cysteine and the closing phenylalanine or tryptophan. D genes are given only for firm matches. Size is omitted from some rows. Given values are once, few, many or a class for expanded clones.

j_gene	abundance	v_gene	d_gene	CDR3aa	CDR3nt
TRBJ1-6	-	TRBV6-5	TRBD1	CASTLAGGNSPLHF	TGTGCCAGCACCCTAGCAGGGGGCAATTCACCCCTCCACTTT
TRBJ1-2	many	TRBV7-2	-	CASSGGPGQRYGYTF	TGTGCCAGCAGCGGAGGCCCAGGACAGCGCTATGGCTACACCTTC
TRBJ2-3	-	TRBV7-6	TRBD2	CASSQGLAGPTQYF	TGTGCCAGCAGCCAGGGACTAGCGGGGCCAACGCAGTATTTT
TRBJ2-5	-	TRBV4-1	-	CASSQEWRRPETQYF	TGCGCCAGCAGCCAAGAATGGCGGCGGCCGGAGACCCAGTACTTC
TRBJ2-7	many	TRBV11-2	TRBD1	CASSSIRDRTYEQYF	TGTGCCAGCAGCTCGATCCGGGACAGGACCTACGAGCAGTACTTC
TRBJ1-4	-	TRBV7-4	TRBD1	CASSRGTGQNEKLFF	TGTGCCAGCAGCCGTGGGACAGGGCAAAATGAAAAACTGTTTTTT
TRBJ2-3	many	TRBV11-3	-	CASNAGRTLVDTQYF	TGTGCCAGCAACGCGGGGAGGACCCTTGTGGATACGCAGTATTTT
TRBJ2-5	many	TRBV24-1	-	CATSGPPREETQYF	TGTGCCACCAGTGGGCCCCCGCGCGAGGAGACCCAGTACTTC
TRBJ2-7	many	TRBV7-2	-	CASGPLDEQYF	TGTGCCAGCGGACCGCTGGACGAGCAGTACTTC
TRBJ2-1	few	TRBV25-1	TRBD2	CASWTSGITSYNEQFF	TGTGCCAGTTGGACTAGCGGGATTACCTCCTACAATGAGCAGTTCTTC
TRBJ1-1	-	TRBV5-6	-	CASSFEPKLRTEAFF	TGTGCCAGCAGCTTTGAACCAAAATTAAGGACTGAAGCTTTCTTT
TRBJ1-4	many	TRBV6-1	-	CASRRGAANEKLFF	TGTGCCAGCAGGAGGGGGGCCGCTAATGAAAAACTGTTTTTT
TRBJ2-7	many	TRBV7-2	TRBD1	CASSWDRAEQYF	TGTGCCAGCAGCTGGGACAGGGCCGAGCAGTACTTC
TRBJ2-2	-	TRBV5-4	TRBD2	CASSFPTSGVLNTGELFF	TGTGCCAGCAGCTTTCCGACTAGCGGGGTCCTTAACACCGGGGAGCTGTTTTTT
TRBJ1-1	-	TRBV12-5	-	CASGLRTEAFF	TGTGCTAGTGGTTTGAGGACTGAAGCTTTCTTT
TRBJ2-7	many	TRBV6-1	-	CASSEYGGPYSYEQYF	TGTGCCAGCAGTGAATATGGGGGGCCCTACTCCTACGAGCAGTACTTC
TRBJ1-2	-	TRBV4-3	-	CASSQDPGEALYGYTF	TGCGCCAGCAGCCAAGATCCGGGCGAGGCACTATATGGCTACACCTTC
TRBJ1-2	few	TRBV10-3	TRBD1	CAIRETGTGDGYTF	TGTGCCATCAGAGAAACCGGGACAGGGGACGGCTACACCTTC
TRBJ2-7	many	TRBV6-2/TRBV6-3	-	CASSYQGYEQYF	TGTGCCAGCAGTTACCAAGGATACGAGCAGTACTTC
TRBJ2-6	many	TRBV28	TRBD1	CASSGQGPSGANVLTF	TGTGCCAGCAGCGGACAGGGACCCTCTGGGGCCAACGTCCTGACTTTC
TRBJ2-3	many	TRBV7-2	-	CASSGRGRPPDTQYF	TGTGCCAGCAGCGGCCGGGGTCGACCCCCAGATACGCAGTATTTT
TRBJ2-3	many	TRBV12-3/TRBV12-4	-	CASSLVVKTDTQYF	TGTGCCAGCAGTTTAGTGGTTAAAACAGATACGCAGTATTTT
TRBJ1-5	many	TRBV12-3/TRBV12-4	TRBD1	CASRPGQSNQPQHF	TGTGCCAGCAGGCCGGGACAGAGCAATCAGCCCCAGCATTTT
TRBJ2-5	many	TRBV4-3	TRBD2	CASSQEAGGLQTQYF	TGCGCCAGCAGCCAAGAGGCGGGAGGATTGCAGACCCAGTACTTC
TRBJ2-7	many	TRBV7-9	-	CASSAGLPYEQYF	TGTGCCAGCAGCGCGGGACTGCCCTACGAGCAGTACTTC
TRBJ2-2	few	TRBV7-3	TRBD2	CASSSYEREGPLLFF	TGTGCCAGCAGCTCCTACGAGCGGGAGGGCCCTCTGCTGTTTTTT
TRBJ1-1	many	TRBV28	-	CASRKGGGTEAFF	TGTGCCAGCAGGAAGGGTGGCGGCACTGAAGCTTTCTTT
TRBJ1-5	few	TRBV9	-	CASSAAGEANQPQHF	TGTGCCAGCAGCGCAGCAGGGGAGGCCAATCAGCCCCAGCATTTT
TRBJ2-3	few	TRBV13	-	CASSSVHTDTQYF	TGTGCCAGCAGCTCGGTCCACACAGATACGCAGTATTTT
TRBJ2-3	-	TRBV19	-	CASSLRRQGTDTQYF	TGTGCCAGTAGTCTCCGACGGCAAGGCACAGATACGCAGTATTTT
TRBJ2-1	-	TRBV25-1	-	CASSREGVTREQFF	TGTGCCAGCAGTCGAGAGGGGGTAACAAGGGAGCAGTTCTTC
TRBJ1-1	many	TRBV19	TRBD1	CASSVRTGENTEAFF	TGTGCCAGTAGTGTTCGGACAGGGGAGAACACTGAAGCTTTCTTT
TRBJ2-6	many	TRBV7-3	-	CASSPTIRANVLTF	TGTGCCAGCAGCCCCACCATAAGGGCCAACGTCCTGACTTTC
TRBJ2-1	many	TRBV7-3	TRBD2	CASSLQTSALEQFF	TGTGCCAGCAGCTTACAGACTAGCGCACTAGAGCAGTTCTTC
TRBJ2-3	many	TRBV19	TRBD1	CASSPGERQGRLPSTDTQYF	TGTGCCAGTAGTCCAGGGGAGAGACAGGGGCGCTTACCTAGCACAGATACGCAGTATTTT
TRBJ2-3	many	TRBV11-2	-	CASSFGGSTDTQYF	TGTGCCAGCAGCTTTGGGGGTAGCACAGATACGCAGTATTTT